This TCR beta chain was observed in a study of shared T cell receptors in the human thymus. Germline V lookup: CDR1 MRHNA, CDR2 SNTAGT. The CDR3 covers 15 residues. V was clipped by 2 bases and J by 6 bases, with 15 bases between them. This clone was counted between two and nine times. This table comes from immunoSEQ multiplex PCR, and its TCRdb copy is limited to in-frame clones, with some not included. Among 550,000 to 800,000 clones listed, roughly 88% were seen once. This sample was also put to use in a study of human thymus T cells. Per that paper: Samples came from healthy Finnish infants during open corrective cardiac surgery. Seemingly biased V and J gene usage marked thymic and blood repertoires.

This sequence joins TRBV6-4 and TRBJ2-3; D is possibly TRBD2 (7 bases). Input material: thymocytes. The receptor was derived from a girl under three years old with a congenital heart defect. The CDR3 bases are TGTGCCAGCAGTGACCTGGCGGGGGCTGTGGATACGCAGTATTTT. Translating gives CASSDLAGAVDTQYF.